The 3 T cell receptor beta chains presented below share a single source sample, sequenced in a study of blood T cell repertoires in COVID-19. TCRdb keeps only in-frame clones here, not all; method: immunoSEQ multiplex PCR. The data contain about 180,000 clones, approximately 85% of them singletons. The sample comprised PBMCs or T cells enriched from blood (not recorded which). Receptors originate from a young woman who had recovered from COVID-19.

The CDR3 coding sequence is TGTGCCAGCAGTGCAACAGGGTACGGTTCCTACAATGAGCAGTTCTTC. Its protein is CASSATGYGSYNEQFF. The V call is TRBV6-1, the J call TRBJ2-1, with D possibly matching TRBD1 (6 bases). V was trimmed by 4 bases and J by 1 base, leaving 14 bases between them. Germline CDR1 and CDR2: MNHNS and SASEGT. This CDR3 comprises 16 residues.

This clone was observed a single time. The chain combines TRBV5-1 with TRBJ2-5, with D uncertain. Germline V CDR1 and CDR2: SGHRS, YFSETQ. The CDR3 contains 13 residues. The V gene lost 0 bases and the J gene lost 2 bases, with 5 bases spanning the gap. Here the CDR3 reads CASSLGLQETQYF. CDR3 DNA: TGCGCCAGCAGCTTGGGGCTGCAAGAGACCCAGTACTTC.

The chain joins TRBV27 to TRBJ2-2; 8 positions agree with TRBD2. The junction had 3 bases not matched to a gene; V was cut back by 6 bases and J by 3 bases. This CDR3 comprises 14 residues. The V gene's germline CDR1 is MNHEY and CDR2 SMNVEV (reference sequence). This chain's CDR3 is CASRGTRYTGELFF. Here the CDR3 DNA reads TGTGCCAGCAGGGGGACTAGATACACCGGGGAGCTGTTTTTT.